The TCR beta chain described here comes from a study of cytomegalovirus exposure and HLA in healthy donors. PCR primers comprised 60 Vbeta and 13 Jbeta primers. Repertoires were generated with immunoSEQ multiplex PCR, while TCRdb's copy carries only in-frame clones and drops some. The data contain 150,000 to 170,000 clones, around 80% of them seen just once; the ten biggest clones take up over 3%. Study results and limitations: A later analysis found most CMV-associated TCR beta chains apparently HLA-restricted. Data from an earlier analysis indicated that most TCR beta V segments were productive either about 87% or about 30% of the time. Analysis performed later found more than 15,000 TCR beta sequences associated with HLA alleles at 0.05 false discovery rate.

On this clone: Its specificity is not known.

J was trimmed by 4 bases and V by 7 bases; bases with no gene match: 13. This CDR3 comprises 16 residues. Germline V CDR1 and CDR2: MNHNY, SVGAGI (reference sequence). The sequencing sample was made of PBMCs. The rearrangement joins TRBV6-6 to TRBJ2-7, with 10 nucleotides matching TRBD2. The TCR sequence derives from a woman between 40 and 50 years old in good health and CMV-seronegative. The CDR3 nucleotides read TGTGCCAGCATAGGCCAGCGGGAGGGCCCGGGGTACGAGCAGTACTTC. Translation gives CASIGQREGPGYEQYF.